The rows below give T cell receptor beta chains drawn from one sample of a study of blood T cells in healthy people across ages. Each CDR3 protein gets one entry after TCRdb re-called the 5' RACE reads with MiXCR. The top ten hold over 9% of the sample, which has roughly 1.6 million distinct CDR3 sequences, approximately 32% seen once. Sequences were obtained from blood. These receptors came from a woman aged 25 to 39 in good health. The CDR3 runs from the conserved cysteine through the conserved F or W. The D gene is left open where the match is weak. Clone size, where shown, is once, few, many, or a class for clones that have expanded.

>many|TRBV6-6|TRBD2|TRBJ2-1
TGTGCCAGCAGTCCTCGGACTAGCAATGAGCAGTTCTTC
CASSPRTSNEQFF
>once|TRBV10-3|TRBD2|TRBJ2-3
TGTGCCTTCAGCGAACTAGCGGGGGACACAGATACGCAGTATTTT
CAFSELAGDTDTQYF
>few|TRBV14|-|TRBJ2-7
TGTGCCAGCAGCATACCAGGGTCCCCCGAGCAGTACTTC
CASSIPGSPEQYF
>-|TRBV9|-|TRBJ2-7
TGTGCCAGCAGCGTAGGTCCAGCAGGCTACGAGCAGTACTTC
CASSVGPAGYEQYF
>few|TRBV6-5|-|TRBJ2-1
TGTGCCAGCAGGAGCACATACAATGAGCAGTTCTTC
CASRSTYNEQFF
>-|TRBV28|-|TRBJ2-3
TGTGCCAGCAGTCCCTGGGGGAATAGGGCCAAGGGCACAGATACGCAGTATTTT
CASSPWGNRAKGTDTQYF
>many|TRBV25-1|-|TRBJ1-4
TGTGCCAGCAGCAGACACCAGGGGAATGAAAAACTGTTTTTT
CASSRHQGNEKLFF
>-|TRBV27|TRBD1|TRBJ2-3
TGTGCCAGCAGTTTATTGGGGACAGGGGGTGGTTGGGATACGCAGTATTTT
CASSLLGTGGGWDTQYF
>few|TRBV29-1|-|TRBJ1-2
TGCAGCGTCAAATTTGGGACACATTCTGGCTACACCTTC
CSVKFGTHSGYTF
>few|TRBV11-2|-|TRBJ2-7
TGTGCCAGCAGCTTTAGCGGACCTTTTTACGAGCAGTACTTC
CASSFSGPFYEQYF
>-|TRBV7-6|TRBD1|TRBJ2-5
TGTGCCAGCAGCTTCCGGACAGGGCCTAGTGAGGCCCAGTACTTC
CASSFRTGPSEAQYF
>-|TRBV5-1|-|TRBJ2-4
TGCGCCAGCAGCACGGGGACGGCTTTAGCCAAAAACATTCAGTACTTC
CASSTGTALAKNIQYF
>-|TRBV12-3/TRBV12-4|-|TRBJ1-1
TGTGCCAGCAGGTGGGACACATTGAACACTGAAGCTTTCTTT
CASRWDTLNTEAFF
>-|TRBV3-1|-|TRBJ2-7
TGTGCCAGCAGCCAATTTCCCTCCTACGAGCAGTACTTC
CASSQFPSYEQYF
>-|TRBV11-3|TRBD1|TRBJ2-4
TGTGCCAGCAGTCAGAACCGGGACAGCAAAAACATTCAGTACTTC
CASSQNRDSKNIQYF
>few|TRBV27|TRBD1|TRBJ2-5
TGTGCCAGCAGTCCTCCTCTCGACAGGGGGCGCGGGGAGACCCAGTACTTC
CASSPPLDRGRGETQYF
>-|TRBV18|-|TRBJ2-5
TGTGCCAGCTCGGGGGTCTCCCCGAGGGAGACCCAGTACTTC
CASSGVSPRETQYF
>-|TRBV5-1|TRBD2|TRBJ2-5
TGCGCCAGCAGCACCGGACTAGCGGGAGAGACCCAGTACTTC
CASSTGLAGETQYF
>-|TRBV9|-|TRBJ2-3
TGTGCCAGCAGCGCCTGGGGTCGGACCATAAGCACAGATACGCAGTATTTT
CASSAWGRTISTDTQYF
>-|TRBV12-3/TRBV12-4|TRBD2|TRBJ2-1
TGTGCCAGCAGTCCAGCGGGGGGGCTGAGTAGTGAGCAGTTCTTC
CASSPAGGLSSEQFF
>-|TRBV5-1|TRBD1|TRBJ1-1
TGCGCCAGCAGCGGAAGGACAGGGGAGGGGACTGAAGCTTTCTTT
CASSGRTGEGTEAFF
>-|TRBV10-3|TRBD1|TRBJ1-5
TGTGCCATCAGTGAAGTCGGGGCAGGGGTAGGGGGCCTTCAGCCCCAGCATTTT
CAISEVGAGVGGLQPQHF
>-|TRBV12-3/TRBV12-4|-|TRBJ2-7
TGTGCCAGCAGCCCGGAGGGAGTGAACGAGCAGTACTTC
CASSPEGVNEQYF
>-|TRBV5-4|-|TRBJ2-3
TGTGCCAGCAGCTACCACACAGGTACGCAGTATTTT
CASSYHTGTQYF
>-|TRBV6-1|-|TRBJ2-1
TGTGCCAGCAGTACCCGGGACGGTGAGGTCGATGAGCAGTTCTTC
CASSTRDGEVDEQFF
>few|TRBV15|-|TRBJ2-1
TGTGCCACCAGCAGAGATTCGCAGGGGAGCAATGAGCAGTTCTTC
CATSRDSQGSNEQFF
>-|TRBV9|-|TRBJ2-3
TGTGCCGGCAGCGTTTACGGGGTCAGCACAGATACGCAGTATTTT
CAGSVYGVSTDTQYF
>once|TRBV5-8|-|TRBJ1-2
TGTGCCAGCAGCTTGGGGCAGGGTGGATTTGGCTACACCTTC
CASSLGQGGFGYTF
>few|TRBV6-2/TRBV6-3|TRBD1|TRBJ1-2
TGTGCCAGCAGAGACACAGGGGTAAGAGGCTACACCTTC
CASRDTGVRGYTF
>few|TRBV5-4|TRBD2|TRBJ2-5
TGTGCCAGCAGCCCCGGGACTAGCGGGGGGTTGGGGACCCAGTACTTC
CASSPGTSGGLGTQYF
>-|TRBV20-1|-|TRBJ2-1
TGCAGTGCTCGGGCCCACAATGAGCAGTTCTTC
CSARAHNEQFF
>-|TRBV5-8|-|TRBJ1-2
TGTGCCAGCAGCCGTACCGGGGGCCATGGCTACACCTTC
CASSRTGGHGYTF
>-|TRBV27|TRBD2|TRBJ2-7
TGTGCCAGCAGTTTAGATAGCGGGAGGGGATACGAGCAGTACTTC
CASSLDSGRGYEQYF
>few|TRBV6-2/TRBV6-3|TRBD1|TRBJ2-7
TGTGCCAGCAGTCCGGACAGGGGAATTTCCTACGAGCAGTACTTC
CASSPDRGISYEQYF
>many|TRBV29-1|-|TRBJ2-6
TGCAGCGTTGCGAGGGACCCGCTCTCTGGGGCCAACGTCCTGACTTTC
CSVARDPLSGANVLTF
>few|TRBV11-2|-|TRBJ1-2
TGTGCCAGCAGCTCGAACTGGGGTGGCTACACCTTC
CASSSNWGGYTF
>-|TRBV2|-|TRBJ1-5
TGTGCCAGCTCAGGTTTCAATCAGCCCCAGCATTTT
CASSGFNQPQHF
>-|TRBV3-1|TRBD1|TRBJ1-2
TGTGCCAGCAGCCCGGACAGGGGGAGTGGGTATGGCTACACCTTC
CASSPDRGSGYGYTF
>-|TRBV5-6|-|TRBJ2-5
TGTGCCAGCAGCCGGAACGCCGAGACCCAGTACTTC
CASSRNAETQYF
>few|TRBV5-6|TRBD1|TRBJ2-4
TGTGCCAGCAGCCGAATTGGACAGGGGCTTTCGAACATTCAGTACTTC
CASSRIGQGLSNIQYF
>few|TRBV9|-|TRBJ1-2
TGTGCCAGCAGCCCTGACACTCCCCCCGTTGCTAACTATGGCTACACCTTC
CASSPDTPPVANYGYTF
>many|TRBV4-1|TRBD2|TRBJ2-5
TGCGCCAGCAGCCGAGCGGGGGCACAAGAGACCCAGTACTTC
CASSRAGAQETQYF
>-|TRBV12-3/TRBV12-4|TRBD1|TRBJ1-5
TGTGCCAGCAGTTTAGTGGACAGGGCAAGGCATTTT
CASSLVDRARHF
>once|TRBV20-1|-|TRBJ2-7
TGCAGTGCTATAGAAGCGGCCTCCTACGAGCAGTACTTC
CSAIEAASYEQYF
>-|TRBV4-1|-|TRBJ1-1
TGCGCCAGCAGCCAAGGGGAATGGGGAAGGGACACTGAAGCTTTCTTT
CASSQGEWGRDTEAFF